Shown below are 22 T cell receptor beta chains from a single sample sequenced in a study of cytomegalovirus exposure and HLA in healthy donors. Generated by immunoSEQ multiplex PCR, the TCRdb table keeps only in-frame clones and is missing some. The repertoire consists of 100,000 to 150,000 clones, with about 89% occurring once and the leading ten covering 2% to 2.5%. Sequencing used PBMCs. These receptors were collected from a woman aged 18-29 years in good health and CMV-seronegative.

V usage is TRBV11-3 and J usage is TRBJ2-1, with 7 bases that match TRBD2. CDR1 is SGHNT and CDR2 is YENEEA in the germline V gene. The CDR3 runs 15 residues. With 0 bases clipped from V and 7 bases from J, the junction kept 6 bases outside the gene matches. This CDR3 reads CASSLDRQRDNEQFF. The CDR3 DNA follows: TGTGCCAGCAGCTTAGATCGCCAGCGGGATAATGAGCAGTTCTTC.

The CDR3: CASSPPGLAGTGELFF. The CDR3 region has the DNA TGTGCCAGCTCACCTCCGGGACTAGCGGGAACCGGGGAGCTGTTTTTT. The gene calls are TRBV18 and TRBJ2-2, with 13 bases lining up with TRBD2. The CDR3 has 16 amino acids. Germline values: CDR1 KGHSH, CDR2 LQKENI. V trimming: 3 bases; J trimming: 5 bases; junction bases outside the gene matches: 3.

The chain joins TRBV30 to TRBJ1-2; D gene ambiguous. Trimming cost V 7 bases and J 7 bases, with 16 bases left between them. CDR1 and CDR2 from the germline V gene are GTSNPN and SVGIG (reference sequence). This CDR3 spans 12 amino acids. As DNA, the CDR3 is TGTGCCTTGACGGAGGGTGGAGTTGGCTACACCTTC. It translates to CALTEGGVGYTF. The entire variable domain, with the rest obtained from reference TRBV30 and TRBJ1-2, is as follows: SQTIHQWPATLVQPVGSPLSLECTVEGTSNPNLYWYRQAAGRGLQLLFYSVGIGQISSEVPQNLSASRPQDRQFILSSKKLLLSDSGFYLCALTEGGVGYTFGSGTRLTVV.

The chain uses TRBV4-1 and TRBJ1-1, with D unresolved. This CDR3 contains 15 residues. Germline CDR1 reads MGHRA; CDR2 reads YSYEKL. V lost 2 bases and J lost 5, with 15 bases in between. Here the CDR3 reads CASSQLERRGTEAFF. The CDR3 region has the DNA TGCGCCAGCAGCCAATTGGAACGGAGAGGGACTGAAGCTTTCTTT.

In its sample, this clone was seen once. The rearrangement links TRBV4-1 to TRBJ2-7; 9 positions match TRBD1. The CDR3 extends over 18 amino acids. Germline V CDR1 and CDR2: MGHRA, YSYEKL. Trimming at V came to 3 bases and at J to 6 bases, leaving 18 bases not matched to a gene. CDR3 in DNA: TGCGCCAGCAGCCAGGGAGGGACAGGGCGCCTCCTCCTTAGCGAGCAGTACTTC. Translating it yields CASSQGGTGRLLLSEQYF.

The rearrangement uses TRBV7-9 and TRBJ2-7; possible D gene TRBD2, 6 bases. The germline V and J ends were trimmed by 1 base and 4 bases, with 14 bases remaining between them. Germline lookup yields CDR1 SEHNR and CDR2 FQNEAQ (reference sequence). There are 15 residues in the CDR3. In nucleotides, the CDR3 is TGTGCCAGCAGCTTAGTATCCCCAGGGAGGTACGAGCAGTACTTC. Its translation: CASSLVSPGRYEQYF.

The chain combines TRBV28 with TRBJ1-5, with D possibly TRBD1 on 6 matching bases. Trimming cost V 4 bases and J 3 bases, with 10 bases left between them. Germline V lookup: CDR1 MDHEN, CDR2 SYDVKM. This CDR3 comprises 14 residues. The CDR3 DNA sequence: TGTGCCAGCAGTTCCGGACAGTACAATCAGCCCCAGCATTTT. Translation: CASSSGQYNQPQHF. Full variable domain (missing parts from reference TRBV28 and TRBJ1-5): DVKVTQSSRYLVKRTGEKVFLECVQDMDHENMFWYRQDPGLGLRLIYFSYDVKMKEKGDIPEGYSVSREKKERFSLILESASTNQTSMYLCASSSGQYNQPQHFGDGTRLSIL.

The CDR3 loop reads CASSQAGRNEQFF. The CDR3 DNA sequence: TGTGCCAGCAGCCAAGCAGGTAGGAATGAGCAGTTCTTC. J is TRBJ2-1 and V is TRBV4-2; no clear D gene. Trimming shortened V by 1 base and J by 7 bases, and 8 bases separated the two germline ends. CDR1 and CDR2 (germline): LGHNA, YNFKEQ. The CDR3 spans 13 residues.

This clone has a single count. Different DNA sequences within this sample yield the same CDR3. The chain links TRBV5-1 to TRBJ2-3; 7 bases map to TRBD2. Looked up from germline, CDR1 is SGHRS and CDR2 is YFSETQ. CDR3 length: 15 residues. The ends lost 0 bases at V and 0 bases at J; junction bases unmatched: 1. The chain's CDR3 is CASSLGGGSTDTQYF. Written as DNA, the CDR3 is TGCGCCAGCAGCTTGGGGGGAGGGAGCACAGATACGCAGTATTTT.

The chain combines TRBV5-1 with TRBJ2-3; unclear D gene. Trimming removed 7 bases at V and 1 base at J, with 7 bases between. Germline assignment: CDR1 SGHRS and CDR2 YFSETQ. The CDR3 has 12 amino acids. The DNA for the CDR3 is TGCGCCAGCCGGGTGGGCACAGATACGCAGTATTTT. It codes for CASRVGTDTQYF.

The rearrangement uses TRBV6-1 and TRBJ1-2; a weak D match, TRBD1 (5 bases). The CDR3 is 15 amino acids. V lost 0 bases to trimming and J lost 5 bases, with 13 bases between them. Germline assignment: CDR1 MNHNS and CDR2 SASEGT. The chain's CDR3 is CASSEAGQGRYGYTF. In DNA, the CDR3 is TGTGCCAGCAGTGAAGCCGGCCAGGGTAGATATGGCTACACCTTC.

This clone was seen just once. The chain recombines TRBV28 with TRBJ2-1; 13 bases map to TRBD2. J was trimmed by 7 bases and V by 6 bases; bases with no gene match: 6. The CDR3 runs 15 residues. Per the germline V gene, CDR1 is MDHEN and CDR2 is SYDVKM. Here the CDR3 reads CASRLGLAGINEQFF. As DNA, the CDR3 is TGTGCCAGCAGACTGGGACTAGCGGGGATAAATGAGCAGTTCTTC.

The genes are TRBV2 and TRBJ2-7; 13 positions match TRBD2. The CDR3 loop spans 15 amino acids. Trimming took 4 bases from V and 2 from J; bases not matched to a gene: 2. The germline V gene encodes CDR1 SNHLY and CDR2 FYNNEI. The CDR3 protein is CASSVTSGRAYEQYF. In DNA, the CDR3 is TGTGCCAGCAGTGTAACTAGCGGGAGGGCCTACGAGCAGTACTTC.

This rearrangement joins TRBV4-2 to TRBJ2-1; the match to TRBD2 covers 8 bases. Germline CDR1 and CDR2: LGHNA and YNFKEQ. Trimming cost V 7 bases and J 6 bases; bases outside gene matches: 14. The CDR3 is 16 residues long. The CDR3 loop reads CASTNYPRREANEQFF. Written as DNA, the CDR3 is TGTGCCAGCACCAACTACCCGAGGCGGGAGGCCAATGAGCAGTTCTTC.

CDR3 bases: TGTGCCAGCAGTCCCCCAGGGGCCTGGAACTATGGCTACACCTTC. This codes for CASSPPGAWNYGYTF. This chain connects TRBV6-1 to TRBJ1-2; weak D call: TRBD1 (6 bases). The CDR3 length is 15 residues. Germline assignment: CDR1 MNHNS and CDR2 SASEGT. V gave up 5 bases and J gave up 2 bases, with 15 bases separating them.

Note on this clone: The same CDR3 is also encoded by other DNA sequences in this sample. The chain uses TRBV29-1 and TRBJ2-1; 10 nucleotides agree with TRBD2. CDR3 length: 17 residues. V lost 5 bases, J lost 3 bases, and 13 bases stayed unmatched. Germline values: CDR1 SQVTM, CDR2 ANQGSEA. CDR3 sequence reads: CSVMMQGSGRDYNEQFF. For the CDR3, the DNA is TGCAGCGTTATGATGCAGGGCAGCGGGAGGGACTACAATGAGCAGTTCTTC.

V gene TRBV5-6 combines with J gene TRBJ2-7, with 10 bases lining up with TRBD1. CDR3 length: 16 residues. CDR1 is SGHDT, CDR2 YYEEEE, per germline. After removal of 4 bases from V and 5 bases from J, the junction contained 12 bases not matched to a gene. Written as DNA, the CDR3 is TGTGCCAGCAGCAATCAGCCGGGACAGGGGACCCACGAGCAGTACTTC. It codes for CASSNQPGQGTHEQYF.

This chain connects TRBV27 to TRBJ2-1; D is unclear. V was pared by 1 base and J by 10 bases, with 17 bases between. CDR1 is MNHEY, CDR2 SMNVEV, per germline (reference sequence). The CDR3 sequence is 15 residues long. CDR3 in DNA: TGTGCCAGCAGTTTATTAACTTCCCGCTTGATAGAGCAGTTCTTC. Its protein is CASSLLTSRLIEQFF.

The chain has TRBV6-4 and TRBJ2-3; possible D gene TRBD1, 6 bases. The CDR3 is 14 residues long. The V end was cut by 5 bases, the J end by 3 bases, with 12 bases between. Germline-derived CDR1 and CDR2 are MRHNA and SNTAGT. CDR3 residues: CASSPGTTTDTQYF. Here the CDR3 DNA reads TGTGCCAGCAGTCCCGGGACAACAACAGATACGCAGTATTTT.

This chain links TRBV19 with TRBJ1-2; no clear D gene. The germline V gene encodes CDR1 LNHDA and CDR2 SQIVND (reference sequence). V lost 7 bases to trimming and J lost 4 bases, with 19 bases between them. This CDR3 is 15 amino acids long. The CDR3, as DNA: TGTGCCAGTATTGAATCCGGACGGGAGTTCTATGGCTACACCTTC. Amino acid sequence: CASIESGREFYGYTF.

The chain has TRBV7-9 and TRBJ1-2; D not resolved. V lost 5 bases, J lost 4 bases, and 14 bases lay in between. There are 14 residues in the CDR3. The germline V gene has CDR1 SEHNR and CDR2 FQNEAQ (reference sequence). The CDR3 DNA is TGTGCCAGCAGCCTTGGAGGAGTTACCTATGGCTACACCTTC. It yields the protein CASSLGGVTYGYTF.

V is TRBV7-7 and J is TRBJ2-5; 8 positions agree with TRBD1. CDR1 and CDR2 (germline): SSHAT, FNYEAQ (reference sequence). With V trimmed by 1 base and J by 5 bases, 21 bases remained unmatched. The CDR3 loop spans 20 amino acids. DNA for the CDR3: TGTGCCAGCAGCTTAGTCTGTTTGGGCGGACAGGGAATTTGCGCGGAGACCCAGTACTTC. Its translation is CASSLVCLGGQGICAETQYF.